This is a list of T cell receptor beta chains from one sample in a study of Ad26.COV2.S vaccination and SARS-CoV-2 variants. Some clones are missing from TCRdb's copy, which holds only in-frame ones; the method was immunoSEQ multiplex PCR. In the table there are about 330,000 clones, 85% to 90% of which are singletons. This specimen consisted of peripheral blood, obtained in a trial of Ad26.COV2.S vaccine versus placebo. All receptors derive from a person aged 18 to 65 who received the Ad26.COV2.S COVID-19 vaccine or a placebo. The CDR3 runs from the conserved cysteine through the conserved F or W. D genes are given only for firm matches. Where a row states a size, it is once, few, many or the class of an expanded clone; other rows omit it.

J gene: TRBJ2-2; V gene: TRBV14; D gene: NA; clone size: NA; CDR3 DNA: TGTGCCAGCAGCCAAGTAGGGGGAACCGGGGAGCTGTTTTTT; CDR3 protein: CASSQVGGTGELFF
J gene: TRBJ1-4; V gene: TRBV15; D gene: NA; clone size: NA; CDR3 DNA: TGTGCCACGTTCGCTTCTGTAACTGCAACTAATGAAAAACTGTTTTTT; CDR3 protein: CATFASVTATNEKLFF
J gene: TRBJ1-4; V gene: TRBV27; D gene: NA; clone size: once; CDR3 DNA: TGTGCCAGCAGTTCGGGACATAAACTGTTTTTT; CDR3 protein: CASSSGHKLFF
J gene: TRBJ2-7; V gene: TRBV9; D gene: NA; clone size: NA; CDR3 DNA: TGTGCCAGCAGCGTAGGGGGGAGGCTAGGGCCTTACGAGCAGTACTTC; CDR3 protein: CASSVGGRLGPYEQYF
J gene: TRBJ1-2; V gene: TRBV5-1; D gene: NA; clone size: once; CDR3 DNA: TGCGCCAGCAGCTCCGACGCCTATGGCTACACCTTC; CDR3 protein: CASSSDAYGYTF
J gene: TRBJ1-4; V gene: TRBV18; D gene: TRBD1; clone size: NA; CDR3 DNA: TGTGCCAGCTCAATCAGGGGGGGAAATGAAAAACTGTTTTTT; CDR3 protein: CASSIRGGNEKLFF
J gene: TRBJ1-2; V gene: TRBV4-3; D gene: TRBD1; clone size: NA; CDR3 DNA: TGCGCCAGCAGCCAGACCGACAGGGAGAACTATGGCTACACCTTC; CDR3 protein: CASSQTDRENYGYTF
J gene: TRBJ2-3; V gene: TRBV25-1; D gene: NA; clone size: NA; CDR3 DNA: TGTGCCAGCAGTTTGACTAGCACAGATACGCAGTATTTT; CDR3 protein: CASSLTSTDTQYF
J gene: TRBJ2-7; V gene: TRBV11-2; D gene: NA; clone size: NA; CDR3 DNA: TGTGCCAGCAACGCACAGGGAAGTGGCGAGCAGTACTTC; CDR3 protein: CASNAQGSGEQYF
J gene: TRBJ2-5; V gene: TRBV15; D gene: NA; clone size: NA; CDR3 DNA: TGTGCCACCAGCAGAGGGACTCAGGCGGAGACCCAGTACTTC; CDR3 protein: CATSRGTQAETQYF
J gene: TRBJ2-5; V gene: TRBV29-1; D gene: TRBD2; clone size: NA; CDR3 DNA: TGCAGCGCCCTGTCCGCGGGGGGAGAGACCCAGTACTTC; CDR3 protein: CSALSAGGETQYF
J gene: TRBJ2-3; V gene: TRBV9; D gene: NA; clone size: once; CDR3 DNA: TGTGCCAGCAGCGTATATGGGGGGGCGGACGGGACAGATACGCAGTATTTT; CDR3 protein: CASSVYGGADGTDTQYF
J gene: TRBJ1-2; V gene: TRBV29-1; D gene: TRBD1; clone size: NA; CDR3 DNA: TGCAGCGTTGAAGATCCAGGGGGCGCTTACTATGGCTACACCTTC; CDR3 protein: CSVEDPGGAYYGYTF
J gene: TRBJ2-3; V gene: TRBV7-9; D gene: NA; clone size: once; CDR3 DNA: TGTGCCAGCAGCTTAGCGGGTATCAGGGATACGCAGTATTTT; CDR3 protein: CASSLAGIRDTQYF
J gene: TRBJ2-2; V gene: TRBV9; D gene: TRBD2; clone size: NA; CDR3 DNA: TGTGCCAGCAGCGTAGGGCTAGCGGGAGGAGGCGGGGAGCTGTTTTTT; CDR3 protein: CASSVGLAGGGGELFF
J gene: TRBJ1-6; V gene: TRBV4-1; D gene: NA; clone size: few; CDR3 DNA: TGCGCCAGCAGCCAAAGTGCAACTGCGAATTCACCCCTCCACTTT; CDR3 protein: CASSQSATANSPLHF
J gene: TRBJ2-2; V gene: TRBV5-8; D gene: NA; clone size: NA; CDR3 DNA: TGTGCCAGCAGCTTGCAGGGTGTAACCGGGGAGCTGTTTTTT; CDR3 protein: CASSLQGVTGELFF
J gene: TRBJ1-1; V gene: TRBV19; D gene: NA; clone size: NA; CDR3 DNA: TGTGCCACCCAACCGGGGGTAACAGCTTTCTTT; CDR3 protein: CATQPGVTAFF
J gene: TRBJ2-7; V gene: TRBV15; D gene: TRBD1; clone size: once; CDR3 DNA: TGTGCCACCAGCAGAAGGGGACAGACCGACGAGCAGTACTTC; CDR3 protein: CATSRRGQTDEQYF
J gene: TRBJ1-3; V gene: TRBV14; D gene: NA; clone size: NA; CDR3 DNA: TGTGCCAGCAGCGCACAGGGAACTAACACCATATATTTT; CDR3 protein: CASSAQGTNTIYF
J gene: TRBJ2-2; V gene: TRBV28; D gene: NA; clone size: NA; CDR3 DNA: TGTGCCAGCAGTTTAGCCACGGCCGGTACCGGGGAGCTGTTTTTT; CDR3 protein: CASSLATAGTGELFF
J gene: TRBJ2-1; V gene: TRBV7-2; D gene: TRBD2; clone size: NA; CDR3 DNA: TGTGCCAGCAGCTCCCTGAATATGGCTAGCGGGGGAGACGAGCAGTTCTTC; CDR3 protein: CASSSLNMASGGDEQFF
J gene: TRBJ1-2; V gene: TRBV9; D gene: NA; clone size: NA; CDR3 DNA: TGTGCCAGCAGCGTAGACGACATCTATGGCTACACCTTC; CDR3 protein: CASSVDDIYGYTF
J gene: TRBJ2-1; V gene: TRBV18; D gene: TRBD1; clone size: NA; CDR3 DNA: TGTGCCAGCTCACCCGGGACAGGGACTGAGCAGTTCTTC; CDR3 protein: CASSPGTGTEQFF
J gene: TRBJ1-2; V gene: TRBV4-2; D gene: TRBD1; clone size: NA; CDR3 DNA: TGTGCCAGCAGCCCCACCAGGGGGCCCTATGGCTACACCTTC; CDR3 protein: CASSPTRGPYGYTF
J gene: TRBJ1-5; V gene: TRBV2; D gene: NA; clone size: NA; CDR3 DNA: TGTGCCAGCAGTCACGAGCTGGGGATAGCGGGAACCACAAATCAGCCCCAGCATTTT; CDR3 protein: CASSHELGIAGTTNQPQHF
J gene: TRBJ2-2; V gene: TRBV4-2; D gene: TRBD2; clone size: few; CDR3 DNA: TGTGCCAGCAGCCACTTAGCGGGAGCCGGGGAGCTGTTTTTT; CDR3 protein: CASSHLAGAGELFF
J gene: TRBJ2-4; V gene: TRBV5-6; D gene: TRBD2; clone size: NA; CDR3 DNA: TGTGCCAGCAGCTTGGGGGGTTGGTGGCGGGAGTCTGTAAACATTCAGTACTTC; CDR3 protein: CASSLGGWWRESVNIQYF
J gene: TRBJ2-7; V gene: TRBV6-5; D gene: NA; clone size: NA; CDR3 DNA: TGTGCCATTCACAGGGAGGGCGAGCAGTACTTC; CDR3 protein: CAIHREGEQYF
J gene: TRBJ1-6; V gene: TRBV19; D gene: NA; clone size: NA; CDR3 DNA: TGTGCCAGTAGTATAGTTACAGGACCGTGGGCTTATAATTCACCCCTCCACTTT; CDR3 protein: CASSIVTGPWAYNSPLHF
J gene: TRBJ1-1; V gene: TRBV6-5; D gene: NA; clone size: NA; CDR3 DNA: TGTGCCAGCATACAGGGAGGCGAAGCTTTCTTT; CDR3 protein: CASIQGGEAFF
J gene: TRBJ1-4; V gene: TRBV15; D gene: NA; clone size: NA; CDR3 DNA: TGTGCCACCAGCAGAGATAGGGGGAAGGAAAAACTGTTTTTT; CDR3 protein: CATSRDRGKEKLFF
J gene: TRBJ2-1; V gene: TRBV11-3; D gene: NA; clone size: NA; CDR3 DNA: TGTGCCAGCAGCCAAGAGGGGGGGCAATACAATGAGCAGTTCTTC; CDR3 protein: CASSQEGGQYNEQFF
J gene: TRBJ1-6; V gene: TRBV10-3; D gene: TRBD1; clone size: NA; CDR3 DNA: TGTGCCATCAGTAGGGACAGGGAGAGGTCACCCCTCCACTTT; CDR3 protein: CAISRDRERSPLHF
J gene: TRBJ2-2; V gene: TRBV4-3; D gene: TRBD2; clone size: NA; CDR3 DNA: TGCGCCAGCAGCCAAGAAGCGGGAGCCCACACCGGGGAGCTGTTTTTT; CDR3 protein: CASSQEAGAHTGELFF
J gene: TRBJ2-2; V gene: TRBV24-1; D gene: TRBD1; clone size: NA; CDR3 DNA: TGTGCCACCAGTGGGTCCGGGACAGGGGAAGCCGGGGAGCTGTTTTTT; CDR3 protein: CATSGSGTGEAGELFF
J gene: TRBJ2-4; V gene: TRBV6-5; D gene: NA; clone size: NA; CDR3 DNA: TGTGCCAGCAGTTATGATTTAGCCAAAAACATTCAGTACTTC; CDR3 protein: CASSYDLAKNIQYF
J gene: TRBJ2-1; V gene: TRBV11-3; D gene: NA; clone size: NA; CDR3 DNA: TGTGCCAGCAGCACGGGACTCTTGACTGAGCAGTTCTTC; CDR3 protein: CASSTGLLTEQFF
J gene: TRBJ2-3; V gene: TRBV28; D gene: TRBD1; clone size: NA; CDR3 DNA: TGTGCCAGCAGTCCAAGGACAGGGAACACAGATACGCAGTATTTT; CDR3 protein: CASSPRTGNTDTQYF
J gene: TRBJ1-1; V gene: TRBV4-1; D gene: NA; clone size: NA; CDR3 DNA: TGCGCCAGCAGCCAAGAGGGGCCCGGGGCTGAAGCTTTCTTT; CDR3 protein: CASSQEGPGAEAFF
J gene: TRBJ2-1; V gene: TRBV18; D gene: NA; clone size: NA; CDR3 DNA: TGTGCCAGCTCAGCTGGACAGCTTTTCAATGAGCAGTTCTTC; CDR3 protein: CASSAGQLFNEQFF
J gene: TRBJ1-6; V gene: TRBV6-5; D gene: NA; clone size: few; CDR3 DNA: TGTGCCAGCAGTTACGAAAAAAATTCACCCCTCCACTTT; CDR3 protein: CASSYEKNSPLHF
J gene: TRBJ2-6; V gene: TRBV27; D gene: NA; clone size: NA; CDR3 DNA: TGTGCCAGCAGCCGGGGGGACAGTCTGTCTGCTGGGGCCAACGTCCTGACTTTC; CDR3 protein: CASSRGDSLSAGANVLTF
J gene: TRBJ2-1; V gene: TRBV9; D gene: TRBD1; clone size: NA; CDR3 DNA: TGTGCCAGCAGCCTAACCGGGACAGATGAGCAGTTCTTC; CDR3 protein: CASSLTGTDEQFF
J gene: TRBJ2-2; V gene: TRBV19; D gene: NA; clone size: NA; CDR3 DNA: TGTGCCAGTAGTATGCTTGGGACCGCGAACACCGGGGAGCTGTTTTTT; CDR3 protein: CASSMLGTANTGELFF
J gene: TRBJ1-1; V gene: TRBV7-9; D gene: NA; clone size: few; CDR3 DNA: TGTGCCAGCACGGCTTACAACACTGAAGCTTTCTTT; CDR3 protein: CASTAYNTEAFF
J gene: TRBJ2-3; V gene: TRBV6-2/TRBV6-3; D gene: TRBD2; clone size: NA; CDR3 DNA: TGTGCCAGCAGTTCCTATCGGGAGGGTGTAGATACGCAGTATTTT; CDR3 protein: CASSSYREGVDTQYF
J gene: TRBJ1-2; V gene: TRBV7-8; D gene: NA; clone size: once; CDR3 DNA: TGTGCCAGCAGATCCGGGATCCAGGGGCCCTGGGATGGCTACACCTTC; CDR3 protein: CASRSGIQGPWDGYTF
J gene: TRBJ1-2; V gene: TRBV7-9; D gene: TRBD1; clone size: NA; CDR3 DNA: TGTGCCAGCAGCTTAGCCATCGGACAGGGCGAAGGCTACACCTTC; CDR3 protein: CASSLAIGQGEGYTF